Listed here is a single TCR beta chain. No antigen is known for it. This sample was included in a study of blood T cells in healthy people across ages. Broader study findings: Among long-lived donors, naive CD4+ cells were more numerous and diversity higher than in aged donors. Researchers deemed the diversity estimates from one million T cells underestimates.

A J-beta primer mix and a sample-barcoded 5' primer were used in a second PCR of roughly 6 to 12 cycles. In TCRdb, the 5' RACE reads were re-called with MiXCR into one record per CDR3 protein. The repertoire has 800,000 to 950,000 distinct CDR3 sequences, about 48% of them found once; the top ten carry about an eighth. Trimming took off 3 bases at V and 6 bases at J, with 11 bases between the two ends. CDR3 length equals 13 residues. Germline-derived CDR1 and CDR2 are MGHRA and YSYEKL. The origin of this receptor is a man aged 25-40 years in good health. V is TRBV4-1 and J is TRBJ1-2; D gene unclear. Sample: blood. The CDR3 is CASSQSPKDGYTF. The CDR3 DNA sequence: TGCGCCAGCAGCCAGTCCCCCAAGGATGGCTACACCTTC.